This is a list of T cell receptor beta chains from one sample in a study of blood T cells in healthy people across ages. TCRdb used MiXCR to reprocess the 5' RACE reads, holding one entry per CDR3 protein. The sample contains around 800,000 distinct CDR3 sequences, about 53% of which appear only once. Sequencing used blood. These receptor sequences come from a man aged 80 or over in good health. Each CDR3 is given with its conserved first and last residue. A D gene is named only where the DNA matches it firmly. Rows may omit the clone size; those that give it use once, few, many or a size class.

d_gene,j_gene,v_gene,abundance,CDR3aa,CDR3nt
.,TRBJ2-3,TRBV12-3/TRBV12-4,.,CASTLGADTQYF,TGTGCCAGCACCCTGGGGGCAGATACGCAGTATTTT
TRBD2,TRBJ2-3,TRBV27,.,CASSLNILAGDTDTQYF,TGTGCCAGCAGTTTAAATATACTAGCGGGAGACACAGATACGCAGTATTTT
.,TRBJ1-6,TRBV14,.,CASSQELGRSPLHF,TGTGCCAGCAGCCAAGAACTGGGACGATCACCCCTCCACTTT
TRBD1,TRBJ2-7,TRBV9,few,CASSVTDRGYEQYF,TGTGCCAGCAGCGTTACCGACAGGGGTTACGAGCAGTACTTC
.,TRBJ2-2,TRBV7-8,.,CASSLSTSFANTGELFF,TGTGCCAGCAGCTTATCCACATCCTTCGCGAACACCGGGGAGCTGTTTTTT
TRBD1,TRBJ2-7,TRBV6-5,.,CASSYLNHIRDRSSYEQYF,TGTGCCAGCAGTTACCTAAACCACATCCGGGACAGGAGCTCCTACGAGCAGTACTTC
TRBD1,TRBJ2-7,TRBV5-1,.,CASSLSGTATYEQYF,TGCGCCAGCAGCTTGTCAGGGACAGCTACCTACGAGCAGTACTTC
.,TRBJ2-7,TRBV21-1,.,CASSTLAGVTGYEQYF,TGTGCCAGCAGCACATTAGCGGGAGTGACGGGTTACGAGCAGTACTTC
.,TRBJ2-3,TRBV2,.,CASSEPGSHRYAYF,TGTGCCAGCAGTGAGCCAGGCTCCCACAGATACGCGTATTTT
TRBD2,TRBJ2-7,TRBV5-1,many,CASSPAIPGLAGLNEQYF,TGCGCCAGCAGCCCAGCCATCCCCGGACTAGCGGGACTCAACGAGCAGTACTTC
.,TRBJ2-2,TRBV20-1,.,CSAYGGIDYTGELFF,TGCAGTGCCTACGGAGGGATAGATTACACCGGGGAGCTGTTTTTT
TRBD2,TRBJ2-7,TRBV7-9,.,CASSPKGSHSGDFSYEQYF,TGTGCCAGCAGCCCTAAAGGGTCACATAGCGGGGACTTCTCCTACGAGCAGTACTTC
.,TRBJ2-5,TRBV6-1,few,CASIVGETQYF,TGTGCCAGCATCGTTGGGGAGACCCAGTACTTC
TRBD2,TRBJ2-7,TRBV29-1,.,CSVGLAVYNEQYF,TGCAGCGTTGGACTAGCGGTCTACAATGAGCAGTACTTC
.,TRBJ2-4,TRBV25-1,.,CASSESPGAVNIQYF,TGTGCCAGCAGTGAATCTCCGGGGGCCGTAAACATTCAGTACTTC
TRBD1,TRBJ1-2,TRBV29-1,.,CSVEPRGKTANYGYTF,TGCAGCGTTGAACCCAGGGGGAAGACAGCTAACTATGGCTACACCTTC
.,TRBJ2-5,TRBV10-3,few,CAIRDSPPETQYF,TGTGCCATCCGGGACTCTCCCCCAGAGACCCAGTACTTC
.,TRBJ2-7,TRBV20-1,.,CSASTRSSYNEQYF,TGCAGTGCTAGTACCAGGAGCTCCTACAATGAGCAGTACTTC
.,TRBJ2-7,TRBV9,.,CASSVRASPGTPYEQYF,TGTGCCAGCAGCGTACGGGCCTCGCCGGGAACTCCCTACGAGCAGTACTTC
.,TRBJ2-7,TRBV2,few,CASSEGGAVRAQYF,TGTGCCAGCAGTGAAGGCGGAGCGGTTCGGGCGCAGTACTTC
TRBD1,TRBJ2-7,TRBV2,.,CATGTGAREQYF,TGTGCCACCGGGACAGGGGCTCGAGAGCAGTACTTC
.,TRBJ2-1,TRBV20-1,.,CSASPARYNEQFF,TGCAGTGCTAGCCCGGCGCGCTACAATGAGCAGTTCTTC
TRBD1,TRBJ1-1,TRBV12-3/TRBV12-4,.,CASSLGTGFMNTEAFF,TGTGCCAGCAGTTTGGGGACAGGATTTATGAACACTGAAGCTTTCTTT
.,TRBJ1-2,TRBV3-1,.,CASSQGRRDYGYTF,TGTGCCAGCAGCCAAGGGAGGCGTGACTATGGCTACACCTTC
.,TRBJ1-4,TRBV5-1,few,CASSLGQATTNEKLFF,TGCGCCAGCAGCTTGGGACAGGCAACAACTAATGAAAAACTGTTTTTT
TRBD2,TRBJ2-2,TRBV6-5,.,CASRRLAGGSGELFF,TGTGCCAGCAGAAGACTAGCGGGAGGGTCCGGGGAGCTGTTTTTT
TRBD2,TRBJ2-7,TRBV7-2,few,CASSLVGTSAYEQYF,TGTGCCAGCAGCTTAGTGGGGACTAGCGCCTACGAGCAGTACTTC
.,TRBJ2-5,TRBV5-1,.,CASSILGKVGTQYF,TGCGCCAGCAGCATACTGGGAAAGGTTGGGACCCAGTACTTC
TRBD1,TRBJ1-2,TRBV3-1,.,CASSPGQGPNYGYTF,TGTGCCAGCAGCCCGGGACAGGGGCCCAACTATGGCTACACCTTC
TRBD2,TRBJ2-1,TRBV24-1,.,CATSDPTSGVSYNEQFF,TGTGCCACCAGTGACCCTACTAGCGGGGTCTCCTACAATGAGCAGTTCTTC
.,TRBJ2-5,TRBV7-9,.,CASSVVGGTQYF,TGTGCCAGCAGCGTCGTAGGTGGGACCCAGTACTTC
.,TRBJ1-2,TRBV20-1,few,CSAREGRSYGYTF,TGCAGTGCTAGAGAGGGCAGGTCCTATGGCTACACCTTC
TRBD2,TRBJ2-1,TRBV20-1,.,CSARVQWGEGPLSYNEQFF,TGCAGTGCTAGAGTCCAGTGGGGGGAGGGCCCTCTTTCCTACAATGAGCAGTTCTTC
.,TRBJ2-3,TRBV25-1,.,CASSGAKGISFNSVYLPKDTQYF,TGTGCCAGCAGTGGGGCCAAAGGGATTAGTTTCAATTCGGTCTACCTACCCAAAGATACGCAGTATTTT
.,TRBJ1-1,TRBV5-6,.,CASSLSRGEAFF,TGTGCCAGCAGCTTGTCCCGGGGTGAAGCTTTCTTT
.,TRBJ2-1,TRBV5-1,.,CASQEYNEQFF,TGCGCCAGCCAAGAGTACAATGAGCAGTTCTTC
.,TRBJ2-3,TRBV9,few,CASSVRGRALDRYAYF,TGTGCCAGCAGCGTAAGGGGCAGGGCCCTCGACAGATACGCGTATTTT
.,TRBJ2-6,TRBV20-1,once,CSARDLRAGANVLTF,TGCAGTGCTAGAGATCTGAGGGCTGGGGCCAACGTCCTGACTTTC
TRBD1,TRBJ1-1,TRBV2,.,CASSVLGGTGAEAFF,TGTGCCAGCAGTGTTTTAGGGGGCACGGGCGCTGAAGCTTTCTTT
TRBD1,TRBJ2-7,TRBV6-5,.,CASSYRRDRVYEQYF,TGTGCCAGCAGTTACCGCCGGGACAGGGTCTACGAGCAGTACTTC
.,TRBJ2-7,TRBV15,.,CATSRDQQGRTYEQYF,TGTGCCACCAGCAGAGATCAACAGGGGAGGACCTACGAGCAGTACTTC
.,TRBJ2-7,TRBV7-9,few,CASSLVKGGYEQYF,TGTGCCAGCAGCTTAGTAAAGGGGGGCTACGAGCAGTACTTC